This TCR beta chain came from a study of CD8+ T cells in alopecia areata. Across the whole study: Treated patients were dosed with oral tofacitinib, taking 5 to 10 mg twice daily. General study results and limits: Resident alphabeta T cells of normal skin are also sequenced in scalp samples. In scalp and blood, many expanded lesional clones persisted during tofacitinib.

As to treatment: oral pan-JAK inhibitor, 5-10 mg twice daily. Isolation of CD4+ and CD8+ T cells from PBMCs was achieved by sorting. The CDR3 spans 15 residues. V lost 0 bases and J 1 base, leaving 7 bases between the germline ends. Germline V CDR1 and CDR2: LGHNA, YSLEER. This clone was seen just once. No antigen is known for it. Sequencing templates came from extracted RNA that was reverse transcribed into cDNA. Data came from immunoSEQ multiplex PCR; TCRdb stores just in-frame clones and leaves some out. The sample has 87,000 or so clones; just over 70% are singletons. The source is a human donor with alopecia areata. Material: CD8+ T cells sorted from blood, obtained around week 42, from a patient treated with tofacitinib. V is TRBV4-3 and J is TRBJ1-5; perhaps TRBD1 as D (5 bases). CDR3 nucleotide sequence: TGCGCCAGCAGCCAAGACCGGGACAGCAATCAGCCCCAGCATTTT. It yields the protein CASSQDRDSNQPQHF.